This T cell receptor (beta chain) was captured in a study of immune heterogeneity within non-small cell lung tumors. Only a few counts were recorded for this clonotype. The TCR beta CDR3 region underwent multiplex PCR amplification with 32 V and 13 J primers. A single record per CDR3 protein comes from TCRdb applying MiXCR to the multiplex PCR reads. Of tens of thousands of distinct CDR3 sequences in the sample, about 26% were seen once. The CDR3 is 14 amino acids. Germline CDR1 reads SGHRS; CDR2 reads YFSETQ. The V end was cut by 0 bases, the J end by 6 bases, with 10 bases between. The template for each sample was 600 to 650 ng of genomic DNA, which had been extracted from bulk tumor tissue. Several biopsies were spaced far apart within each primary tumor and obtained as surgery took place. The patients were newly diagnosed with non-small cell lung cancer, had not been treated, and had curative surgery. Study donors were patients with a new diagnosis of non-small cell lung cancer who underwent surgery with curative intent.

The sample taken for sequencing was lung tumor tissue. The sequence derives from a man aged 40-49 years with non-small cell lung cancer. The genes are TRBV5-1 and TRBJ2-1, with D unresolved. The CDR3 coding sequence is TGCGCCAGCAGCTTGGAGCCAGTCACCAATGAGCAGTTCTTC. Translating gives CASSLEPVTNEQFF.